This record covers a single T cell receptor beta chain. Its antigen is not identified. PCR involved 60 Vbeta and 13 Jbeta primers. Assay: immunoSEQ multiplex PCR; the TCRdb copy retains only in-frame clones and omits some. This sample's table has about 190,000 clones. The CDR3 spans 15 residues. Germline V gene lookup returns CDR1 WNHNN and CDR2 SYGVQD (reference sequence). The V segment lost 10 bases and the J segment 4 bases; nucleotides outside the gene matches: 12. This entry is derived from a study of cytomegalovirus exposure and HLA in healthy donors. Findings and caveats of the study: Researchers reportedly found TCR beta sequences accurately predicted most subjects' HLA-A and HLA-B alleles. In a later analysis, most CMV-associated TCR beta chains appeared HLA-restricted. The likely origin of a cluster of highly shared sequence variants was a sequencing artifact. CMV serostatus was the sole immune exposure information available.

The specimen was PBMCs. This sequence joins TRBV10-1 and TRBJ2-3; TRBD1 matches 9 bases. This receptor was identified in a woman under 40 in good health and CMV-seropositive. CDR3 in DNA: TGCGCCAACTCGAAACAGGGGGCCCCGGCAGATACGCAGTATTTT. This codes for CANSKQGAPADTQYF.